A single sample is the source of the 14 T cell receptor beta chains below, sequenced in a study of regulatory T cells in long-lasting Graves disease. Combining iRepertoire HTBI primers with Arm-PCR of CDR3 regions, the authors built TCR beta libraries. In TCRdb, the multiplex PCR reads were re-called with MiXCR into one record per CDR3 protein. This sample carries hundreds of thousands of distinct CDR3 sequences, around 15% of them seen once, and the ten largest clones take 22%. Described time point: newly diagnosed GD, antithyroid drugs for less than 3 months. Isolated PBMC RNA provided the starting material for the TCR library. The sequenced sample was peripheral blood mononuclear cells (PBMCs), obtained at new diagnosis, from a patient treated with antithyroid drugs. These receptor sequences come from a female donor with Graves disease.

This clonotype was seen repeatedly, ten times or more. The chain carries TRBV28 and TRBJ2-7; tentatively, D is TRBD2 (6 bases). Germline V CDR1 and CDR2: MDHEN, SYDVKM. The CDR3 totals 16 residues. V was cut by 5 bases and J by 0 bases, with 17 bases left in between. CDR3 amino acids: CASSPHPAEGSYEQYF. The CDR3 nucleotides read TGTGCCAGCAGTCCCCACCCCGCGGAGGGCTCCTACGAGCAGTACTTC. The whole variable domain, remainder taken from reference TRBV28 and TRBJ2-7, is DVKVTQSSRYLVKRTGEKVFLECVQDMDHENMFWYRQDPGLGLRLIYFSYDVKMKEKGDIPEGYSVSREKKERFSLILESASTNQTSMYLCASSPHPAEGSYEQYFGPGTRLTVT.

This clonotype was found many times. J is TRBJ2-1 and V is TRBV12-3 or TRBV12-4; unclear D gene. V lost 1 base, J lost 4 bases, and 8 bases lay in between. The CDR3 length is 14 residues. DNA of the CDR3: TGTGCCAGCAGTTTAGGGACGCCTTACAATGAGCAGTTCTTC. It is translated as CASSLGTPYNEQFF.

This clonotype was observed at least ten times. The chain is built from TRBV20-1 and TRBJ2-7, with no clear D. Germline V CDR1 and CDR2: DFQATT, SNEGSKA (reference sequence). The CDR3 is made up of 13 amino acids. Trimming shortened V by 0 bases and J by 2 bases, and 8 bases separated the two germline ends. The CDR3 DNA reads TGCAGTGCTAGAGATGACGGACCCTACGAGCAGTACTTC. Encoded protein: CSARDDGPYEQYF.

This clonotype appeared a few times. The chain combines TRBV27 with TRBJ1-2; tentatively, D is TRBD1 (6 bases). CDR1 is MNHEY and CDR2 is SMNVEV in the germline V gene (reference sequence). V shed 8 bases and J shed 4 bases, with 20 bases lying between them. The CDR3 has 15 residues. This CDR3 is CASYGGGRGPYGYTF. In DNA form, the CDR3 reads TGTGCCAGCTATGGGGGCGGCAGGGGCCCCTATGGCTACACCTTC.

This sequence joins TRBV28 and TRBJ2-5; D perhaps matches TRBD1 (6 bases). Trimming left V 6 bases short and J 7 bases short, with 18 bases between. Germline V gene data show CDR1 as MDHEN and CDR2 as SYDVKM. The CDR3 runs 14 residues. CDR3: CASSRQQGARTQYF. In nucleotides, the CDR3 is TGTGCCAGCAGCCGACAACAGGGCGCACGGACCCAGTACTTC.

The chain joins TRBV6-2 or TRBV6-3 to TRBJ2-1; perhaps D is TRBD1 or TRBD2 (5 bases each). The germline V gene encodes CDR1 MNHEY and CDR2 SVGEGT. With 0 bases removed from V and 1 base from J, the gap between germline ends came to 10 bases. This CDR3 spans 16 amino acids. CDR3 nucleotides: TGTGCCAGCAGTTACTCAACCGGGGCTTCCTACAATGAGCAGTTCTTC. Protein product: CASSYSTGASYNEQFF.

The chain couples TRBV19 to TRBJ2-7; the match to TRBD1 covers 9 bases. J gave up 6 bases and V 6 bases, and 9 bases lay outside the gene matches. Per germline, CDR1 LNHDA and CDR2 SQIVND (reference sequence). This CDR3 comprises 14 residues. CDR3 loop: CASSPDRGWVEQYF. For the CDR3, the DNA is TGTGCCAGTAGCCCGGACAGGGGCTGGGTCGAGCAGTACTTC.

The sample holds many counts of this clonotype. The chain has TRBV6-9 and TRBJ1-2; 7 nucleotides match TRBD1. Losses at the gene ends were 3 bases for V and 3 bases for J; bases not matched to a gene: 4. Germline V lookup: CDR1 MNHGY, CDR2 SVAAGI. The CDR3 length is 14 residues. In DNA, the CDR3 is TGTGCCAGCAGTTACGGGACAGAAGACTATGGCTACACCTTC. Its protein product is CASSYGTEDYGYTF.

This clonotype was counted ten times or more. J is TRBJ2-5 and V is TRBV27; the D gene is possibly TRBD1 (5 bases). V lost 7 bases and J 2 bases, leaving 17 bases between the germline ends. CDR1 is MNHEY, CDR2 SMNVEV, per germline (reference sequence). This CDR3 has 15 amino acids. CDR3 residues: CASKRRSNRQETQYF. CDR3 bases: TGTGCCAGCAAACGGCGGTCGAACAGGCAAGAGACCCAGTACTTC.

This clonotype has ten or more counts. This rearrangement joins TRBV2 to TRBJ1-2; D remains unclear. Germline CDR1 SNHLY, CDR2 FYNNEI. The CDR3 is 14 amino acids. The V and J ends lost 2 bases and 2 bases respectively, with 9 bases between them. CDR3 protein: CASSETPGNYGYTF. CDR3 in DNA: TGTGCCAGCAGTGAAACCCCGGGCAACTATGGCTACACCTTC.

As regards this clonotype: A far larger clone differs by one base, so this is likely a read error. The chain couples TRBV7-3 to TRBJ2-3, with 9 bases aligning to TRBD2. Germline CDR1 SGHTA, CDR2 FQGTGA. V lost 2 bases to trimming and J lost 2 bases; unmatched junction nucleotides: 2. The CDR3 has 15 amino acids. The CDR3 spells CASSLLAGITDTQYF. The DNA for the CDR3 is TGTGCCAGCAGCTTACTAGCGGGGATCACAGATACGCAGTATTTT. Full variable domain (remainder filled in from reference TRBV7-3 and TRBJ2-3): GAGVSQTPSNKVTEKGKYVELRCDPISGHTALYWYRQSLGQGPEFLIYFQGTGAADDSGLPNDRFFAVRPEGSVSTLKIQRTERGDSAVYLCASSLLAGITDTQYFGPGTRLTVL.

This clonotype was seen many times. The genes are TRBV7-2 and TRBJ1-5, with D uncertain. From germline, CDR1 is SGHTA and CDR2 FQGNSA. V was trimmed by 2 bases and J by 8 bases, leaving 10 bases between them. The CDR3 is made up of 13 amino acids. For the CDR3, the DNA is TGTGCCAGCAGCTTAACGATCTCGGAGCCCCAGCATTTT. The encoded protein is CASSLTISEPQHF. Full variable domain (rest looked up from reference TRBV7-2 and TRBJ1-5): GAGVSQSPSNKVTEKGKDVELRCDPISGHTALYWYRQSLGQGLEFLIYFQGNSAPDKSGLPSDRFSAERTGGSVSTLTIQRTQQEDSAVYLCASSLTISEPQHFGDGTRLSIL.

This rearrangement joins TRBV14 to TRBJ2-7; TRBD2 agrees at 9 bases. The length of the CDR3 is 15 residues. The V gene end was trimmed by 0 bases and the J gene end by 2 bases; junction bases not matched to a gene: 2. CDR1 is SGHDN, CDR2 FVKESK, per germline. In DNA, the CDR3 is TGTGCCAGCAGCCAAGAAAGACTAGCGGCCTACGAGCAGTACTTC. As protein: CASSQERLAAYEQYF. The full variable domain, in which reference TRBV14 and TRBJ2-7 provide the parts outside the CDR3, is EAGVTQFPSHSVIEKGQTVTLRCDPISGHDNLYWYRRVMGKEIKFLLHFVKESKQDESGMPNNRFLAERTGGTYSTLKVQPAELEDSGVYFCASSQERLAAYEQYFGPGTRLTVT.

The chain links TRBV20-1 to TRBJ2-5; D is possibly TRBD2 (7 bases). This CDR3 has 15 residues. CDR1 and CDR2 (germline): DFQATT, SNEGSKA (reference sequence). V lost 5 bases and J 7 bases, leaving 23 bases between the germline ends. CDR3 sequence (DNA): TGCAGTGCTTCCTCGGGAAGCGGGACACGCAGGACCCAGTACTTC. It encodes CSASSGSGTRRTQYF.